Each of the 16 T cell receptor beta chains below was sequenced from the same sample in a study of blood T cell repertoires in COVID-19. Assay used: immunoSEQ multiplex PCR; TCRdb lists only in-frame clones, some missing. Of over 250,000 clones in the sample, 87% were seen once. Sequencing was done on a sample of PBMCs or T cells enriched from blood (not recorded which). The receptor set was obtained from a woman aged 18-35 years who had recovered from COVID-19.

The chain carries TRBV29-1 and TRBJ1-2; D possibly corresponds to TRBD1 (6 bases). Looked up from germline, CDR1 is SQVTM and CDR2 is ANQGSEA. This CDR3 is 11 amino acids long. Trimming took 7 bases from V and 6 from J, leaving 12 bases between them. The CDR3 is CSAYAGDGYTF. The CDR3 DNA is TGCAGCGCCTATGCAGGGGATGGCTACACCTTC.

A few counts support this clone. The V call is TRBV30, the J call TRBJ1-4; 7 bases map to TRBD1. Germline lookup yields CDR1 GTSNPN and CDR2 SVGIG (reference sequence). CDR3 length: 15 residues. V gave up 0 bases and J gave up 2 bases; unmatched junction bases: 3. CDR3 sequence reads: CAWSVTGMTNEKLFF. Here the CDR3 DNA reads TGTGCCTGGAGTGTGACAGGGATGACTAATGAAAAACTGTTTTTT.

The V gene is TRBV5-6, the J gene TRBJ2-2; 7 nucleotides line up with TRBD2. This CDR3 comprises 16 residues. From germline, CDR1 is SGHDT and CDR2 YYEEEE. V shed 0 bases and J 2 bases; nucleotides not matched to a gene: 4. The CDR3 protein is CASSLGASGNTGELFF. The CDR3 bases are TGTGCCAGCAGCTTGGGCGCTAGCGGAAACACCGGGGAGCTGTTTTTT.

The genes are TRBV6-5 and TRBJ1-1, with D possibly being TRBD1 (6 bases). V dropped 2 bases and J dropped 4 bases, with 14 bases sitting between them. Germline V gene sequence: CDR1 MNHEY, CDR2 SVGAGI. This CDR3 contains 15 residues. The CDR3 reads CASSYLYQGITEAFF. The CDR3 DNA is TGTGCCAGCAGTTACCTCTATCAGGGGATCACTGAAGCTTTCTTT.

J is TRBJ1-2 and V is TRBV3-1 (or the pseudogene TRBV3-2), with TRBD1 identical over 7 bases. Trimming at V came to 0 bases and at J to 2 bases, leaving 3 bases not matched to a gene. Germline CDR1 is LGHDT and CDR2 is YNNKEL (reference sequence). The length of the CDR3 is 15 residues. In nucleotides, the CDR3 is TGTGCCAGCAGCCAAGATTGGGGACAGAACTATGGCTACACCTTC. Amino acids: CASSQDWGQNYGYTF.

The V call is TRBV4-1, the J call TRBJ1-2, with 7 bases that match TRBD1. The CDR3 runs to 15 residues. The junction had 10 bases not matched to a gene; V was cut back by 3 bases and J by 6 bases. Germline CDR1 MGHRA, CDR2 YSYEKL. The CDR3 bases are TGCGCCAGCAGCCAGACAGGGACTTTGAACCATGGCTACACCTTC. It specifies CASSQTGTLNHGYTF.

The chain combines TRBV5-1 with TRBJ2-3; D perhaps matches TRBD1 (6 bases). V gave up 5 bases and J gave up 5 bases, with 12 bases separating them. There are 13 residues in the CDR3. Germline CDR1 SGHRS, CDR2 YFSETQ. CDR3 DNA: TGCGCCAGCAGTGAGGGGGTGAGAGATACGCAGTATTTT. As protein: CASSEGVRDTQYF.

CDR3 bases: TGCGCCAGCAGCCAACTTCGGGGATACAATGAGCAGTTCTTC. Its translation: CASSQLRGYNEQFF. The chain uses TRBV4-3 and TRBJ2-1; D possibly corresponds to TRBD2 (5 bases). Trimming removed 2 bases from V and 4 bases from J, with 9 bases in between. CDR3 length: 14 residues. Germline V lookup: CDR1 LGHNA, CDR2 YSLEER.

The V and J genes are TRBV7-2 and TRBJ2-7, with 9 bases aligning to TRBD2. V was pared by 5 bases and J by 5 bases, with 10 bases of the junction left unmatched. The CDR3 totals 15 residues. CDR1 and CDR2 from the germline V gene are SGHTA and FQGNSA. CDR3 nucleotides: TGTGCCAGCAGCCCCTTTAGCGGGGGTTTCGACGAGCAGTACTTC. Its translation is CASSPFSGGFDEQYF.

The chain carries TRBV25-1 and TRBJ2-7; TRBD2 might be the D (7 bases). The CDR3 spans 15 residues. The V gene's germline CDR1 is MGHDK and CDR2 SYGVNS. V was pared by 0 bases and J by 5 bases, with 14 bases between. The CDR3 protein is CASSEYDGGADEQYF. In nucleotides, the CDR3 is TGTGCCAGCAGTGAATATGATGGGGGGGCCGACGAGCAGTACTTC.

The chain couples TRBV27 to TRBJ2-7; TRBD2 matches 8 bases. Germline V gene data show CDR1 as MNHEY and CDR2 as SMNVEV (reference sequence). The CDR3 consists of 14 residues. The trim removed 7 bases at V and 3 bases at J, leaving 8 bases unmatched. CDR3: CASTPAGVLYEQYF. CDR3 nucleotide sequence: TGTGCCAGCACCCCAGCGGGAGTCCTCTACGAGCAGTACTTC.

This clone has a handful of counts. Here the CDR3 DNA reads TGTGCCAGCAGCCGGACTAGCGGGTACGAGCAGTACTTC. Its protein is CASSRTSGYEQYF. This chain uses TRBV12-3 or TRBV12-4 with TRBJ2-7; 11 bases match TRBD2. V lost 6 bases, J lost 4 bases, and 2 bases stayed unmatched. This CDR3 contains 13 residues.

V is TRBV27 and J is TRBJ1-1; 10 bases fit TRBD1. The length of the CDR3 is 18 residues. The germline gives CDR1 MNHEY, CDR2 SMNVEV (reference sequence). J lost 5 bases, V lost 3 bases, and 15 bases had no gene match. The CDR3 nucleotides read TGTGCCAGCAGTTTCATAGACAGGGGGCGCGAGGAAACAACTGAAGCTTTCTTT. This encodes CASSFIDRGREETTEAFF.

The V gene is TRBV30, the J gene TRBJ1-4; the match to TRBD1 covers 7 bases. The CDR3 has 12 residues. J was trimmed by 8 bases and V by 5 bases; bases with no gene match: 5. The V gene's germline CDR1 is GTSNPN and CDR2 SVGIG (reference sequence). The CDR3 region is CAWGAGGEKLFF. CDR3 coding DNA: TGTGCCTGGGGAGCAGGGGGGGAAAAACTGTTTTTT.

The rearrangement links TRBV2 to TRBJ2-2; the D gene is possibly TRBD2 (5 bases). The germline gives CDR1 SNHLY, CDR2 FYNNEI. The CDR3 spans 14 residues. Trimming cost V 6 bases and J 2 bases, with 10 bases left between them. For the CDR3, the DNA is TGTGCCAGCAGCCGCCGGGAAAACACCGGGGAGCTGTTTTTT. Translated: CASSRRENTGELFF.

V usage is TRBV6-2 or TRBV6-3 and J usage is TRBJ1-6, with 7 positions matching TRBD1. The CDR3 is made up of 15 amino acids. Trimming took 2 bases from V and 10 from J; bases not matched to a gene: 8. Germline V CDR1 and CDR2: MNHEY, SVGEGT. The CDR3 bases are TGTGCCAGCAGTTACCGAAGGGGGCCAGGATCACCCCTCCACTTT. This translates into CASSYRRGPGSPLHF.